This TCR beta chain stems from a study of blood T cell repertoires in COVID-19. For the study at large: Collection of acute and convalescent COVID-19 samples took place in the United States, Italy and Spain. Sources were T cells, B-cell-depleted T cells, or PBMCs; the material itself was cDNA or gDNA.

Germline-derived CDR1 and CDR2 are SGDLS and YYNGEE. This CDR3 contains 13 residues. V was pared by 2 bases and J by 5 bases, with 10 bases between. Authors' processing steps: For nucleated cells, counts were estimated from reference gene primer amplification. Using immunoSEQ multiplex PCR, the repertoire was profiled, and TCRdb retains in-frame clones only, with some absent. V and J calls and clone size are as listed in that table; D and trimming were resolved from the DNA. The sample yields about 190,000 clones, about 85% seen once. The chain joins TRBV9 to TRBJ1-2; D is perhaps TRBD1 (5 bases). Sequencing was done on a sample of peripheral blood. The source of this sequence is a man aged 25 to 40 with acute or convalescent COVID-19. The CDR3 DNA is TGTGCCAGCAGCGTTGTAGACAGTTATGGCTACACCTTC. This codes for CASSVVDSYGYTF.